This T cell receptor beta chain comes out of a study of blood T cells in healthy people across ages. Study conclusions and caveats: More naive CD4+ cells and higher diversity marked long-lived donors relative to aged donors.

On this clonotype itself: Its antigen is currently unknown.

Each individual donor underwent a draw of approximately 9.8 milliliters of peripheral blood. Per sample, at least 5 micrograms of total RNA were extracted. CDR3 length: 13 residues. Deletions cut 6 bases from V and 4 bases from J, with 12 bases between. CDR1 MNHEY and CDR2 SMNVEV come from the germline V gene (reference sequence). It was with a sample-barcoded 5' primer and a J-beta primer mix that a second PCR of roughly 6 to 12 cycles was run. TCRdb itself ran the 5' RACE reads through MiXCR, one entry per CDR3 protein. This sample yields 700,000 to 1,000,000 distinct CDR3 sequences, of which 40% to 50% are seen a single time; about a fifth belongs to the top ten.

This rearrangement joins TRBV27 to TRBJ1-1, with a tentative D call TRBD1 (5 bases). The sequence was collected from a man aged 55-75 years in good health. Input material: blood. The CDR3 DNA sequence: TGTGCCAGCAGCGCCGACAGAACCACTGAAGCTTTCTTT. Its protein product is CASSADRTTEAFF.